The 21 T cell receptor beta chains in this list originate from one sample, sequenced in a study of Ad26.COV2.S vaccination and SARS-CoV-2 variants. The protocol was immunoSEQ multiplex PCR, while the TCRdb copy is restricted to in-frame clones and leaves out a portion. The sample yields over 400,000 clones, 92% seen once. Treatment denoted: roughly 19 received Ad26.COV2.S at low or high dose, single or two shots; 5 received placebo; per-sample allocation not given. Sampling was done on day 63 after the first vaccine or placebo injection. The source material was peripheral blood, sampled in a trial of Ad26.COV2.S vaccine versus placebo. Receptor source: a person aged 18 to 59 who received the Ad26.COV2.S COVID-19 vaccine or a placebo.

The rearrangement links TRBV15 to TRBJ1-3, with a weak D call TRBD1 (5 bases). Per the germline V gene, CDR1 is LNHNV and CDR2 is YYDKDF (reference sequence). V was pared by 4 bases and J by 0 bases, with 13 bases between. The length of the CDR3 is 16 residues. CDR3 in amino acids: CATSTLGTFSGNTIYF. CDR3 DNA: TGTGCCACCAGCACTCTAGGGACGTTCTCTGGAAACACCATATATTTT.

V and J are TRBV4-3 and TRBJ2-7, with 11 bases lining up with TRBD2. Germline CDR1 is LGHNA and CDR2 is YSLEER. The CDR3 sequence is 18 residues long. J was trimmed by 3 bases and V by 1 base; bases with no gene match: 11. The CDR3 DNA reads TGCGCCAGCAGCCAAGGAGGAGGGCTAGCGGGGGGTCTCTACGAGCAGTACTTC. Protein: CASSQGGGLAGGLYEQYF.

The sample holds one count of this clone. The CDR3 DNA sequence: TGTGCCAGTAGTGCGGTTAACGGGGCGAACTACGAGCAGTACTTC. It encodes CASSAVNGANYEQYF. The chain couples TRBV19 to TRBJ2-7; either TRBD1 or TRBD2 may supply D (5 bases each). This CDR3 region has 15 residues. Trimming pared 5 bases from V and 3 bases from J, leaving 17 bases between. Looked up from germline, CDR1 is LNHDA and CDR2 is SQIVND (reference sequence).

The chain carries TRBV19 and TRBJ2-3, with D possibly matching TRBD2 (5 bases). Germline V gives CDR1 LNHDA, CDR2 SQIVND (reference sequence). The CDR3 is 14 residues long. V was shortened by 8 bases and J by 6 bases, with 18 bases between the two germline ends. In DNA, the CDR3 is TGTGCCAGTCGTTCGGGGTCCATCATGGATACGCAGTATTTT. Its translation is CASRSGSIMDTQYF. The full variable domain, in which reference TRBV19 and TRBJ2-3 provide the parts outside the CDR3, is DGGITQSPKYLFRKEGQNVTLSCEQNLNHDAMYWYRQDPGQGLRLIYYSQIVNDFQKGDIAEGYSVSREKKESFPLTVTSAQKNPTAFYLCASRSGSIMDTQYFGPGTRLTVL.

This chain links TRBV4-3 with TRBJ2-7; perhaps TRBD1 as D (5 bases). Germline loops: CDR1 LGHNA, CDR2 YSLEER. The CDR3 covers 16 residues. V was pared by 0 bases and J by 5 bases, with 17 bases between. The CDR3 loop is CASSQEQWQGRDEQYF. Here the CDR3 DNA reads TGCGCCAGCAGCCAAGAGCAGTGGCAGGGTAGAGACGAGCAGTACTTC.

This sequence joins TRBV11-2 and TRBJ1-1; D not certain. The germline CDR1 and CDR2 sequences are SGHAT and FQNNGV. With 3 bases removed from V and 0 bases from J, the gap between germline ends came to 8 bases. This CDR3 contains 14 residues. The CDR3 sequence: CASSFTGVNTEAFF. The CDR3 coding sequence is TGTGCCAGCAGCTTCACCGGGGTGAACACTGAAGCTTTCTTT.

The CDR3: CASSHGTGDVQPQHF. The DNA of the CDR3 is TGTGCCAGCAGTCATGGGACAGGGGACGTTCAGCCCCAGCATTTT. The gene calls are TRBV6-6 and TRBJ1-5, with 10 bases matching TRBD1. Germline CDR1 is MNHNY and CDR2 is SVGAGI (reference sequence). There are 15 residues in the CDR3. V dropped 5 bases and J dropped 6; count of bases not matched to a gene: 7.

CDR3 amino acids: CASSVGPLAGGVYEQYF. DNA of the CDR3: TGTGCCAGCAGCGTCGGCCCCTTAGCGGGGGGGGTCTACGAGCAGTACTTC. The chain is built from TRBV9 and TRBJ2-7, with TRBD2 identical over 11 bases. CDR3 length equals 17 residues. The germline V gene encodes CDR1 SGDLS and CDR2 YYNGEE. Trimming cost V 2 bases and J 3 bases; bases outside gene matches: 10.

The chain uses TRBV6-5 and TRBJ2-3; a possible D gene is TRBD2 (5 bases). In germline, CDR1 is MNHEY, CDR2 SVGAGI. This CDR3 spans 14 amino acids. Trimming shortened V by 2 bases and J by 0 bases, and 6 bases separated the two germline ends. CDR3 residues: CASSYEGSTDTQYF. For the CDR3, the DNA is TGTGCCAGCAGTTACGAGGGAAGCACAGATACGCAGTATTTT.

The V gene is TRBV10-3, the J gene TRBJ2-7; D not certain. The CDR3 covers 16 residues. The V end was cut by 3 bases, the J end by 1 base, with 16 bases between. Per the germline V gene, CDR1 is ENHRY and CDR2 is SYGVKD. CDR3 loop: CAISDRQVGTSYEQYF. The CDR3 DNA follows: TGTGCCATCAGTGATAGGCAGGTTGGAACTTCCTACGAGCAGTACTTC.

This clone has more than one count but fewer than ten. This chain connects TRBV7-6 to TRBJ2-3, with TRBD2 identical over 8 bases. This CDR3 spans 17 amino acids. V dropped 5 bases and J dropped 6; count of bases not matched to a gene: 16. The germline V gene encodes CDR1 SGHVS and CDR2 FNYEAQ. This CDR3 reads CASSPGTRGTHGDTQYF. CDR3 nucleotides: TGTGCCAGCAGCCCCGGGACTAGAGGCACCCACGGGGATACGCAGTATTTT.

The J gene is TRBJ2-7, the V gene TRBV19; 7 nucleotides match TRBD1. The germline gives CDR1 LNHDA, CDR2 SQIVND (reference sequence). The CDR3 loop spans 14 amino acids. V lost 6 bases and J lost 4; bases outside the gene matches: 9. This chain's CDR3 is CASRAGQDRYEQYF. For the CDR3, the DNA is TGTGCCAGTAGGGCTGGACAGGACCGTTACGAGCAGTACTTC.

CDR3 sequence (DNA): TGTGCCAGCAGCCCCACCTGGACCGGGCCCGAGCAGTACTTC. This sequence encodes CASSPTWTGPEQYF. The rearrangement joins TRBV14 to TRBJ2-7; no firm D call. Germline loops: CDR1 SGHDN, CDR2 FVKESK. V lost 4 bases and J 6 bases, leaving 16 bases between the germline ends. This CDR3 contains 14 residues.

The CDR3 region is CAWSPLGGGTSTDTQYF. In nucleotides, the CDR3 is TGTGCCTGGAGCCCCCTAGGCGGGGGAACTAGCACAGATACGCAGTATTTT. This chain uses TRBV30 with TRBJ2-3; 7 nucleotides align to TRBD2. The ends lost 3 bases at V and 0 bases at J; junction bases unmatched: 12. This CDR3 has 17 residues. From germline, CDR1 is GTSNPN and CDR2 SVGIG (reference sequence).

The chain uses TRBV12-3 or TRBV12-4 and TRBJ1-6; D is perhaps TRBD1 (5 bases). The CDR3 spans 13 residues. V gave up 6 bases and J gave up 8 bases, with 11 bases separating them. The CDR3 nucleotides read TGTGCCAGCAGGGAGGGGATGGATTCACCCCTCCACTTT. Translating it yields CASREGMDSPLHF.

J is TRBJ1-5 and V is TRBV5-1; tentatively, D is TRBD1 (5 bases). The CDR3 length is 18 residues. Trimming stripped 0 bases from V and 0 bases from J, with 16 bases between. Germline V CDR1 and CDR2: SGHRS, YFSETQ. The CDR3 nucleotides are TGCGCCAGCAGCTTGGCACCGAGGGACGTTCATAGCAATCAGCCCCAGCATTTT. This codes for CASSLAPRDVHSNQPQHF.

This chain connects TRBV6-5 to TRBJ1-1; unclear D gene. This CDR3 region has 15 residues. Germline V CDR1 and CDR2: MNHEY, SVGAGI. V gave up 2 bases and J gave up 6 bases, with 16 bases separating them. The CDR3 bases are TGTGCCAGCAGTTACGGGATTTATGGGTCGGCTGAAGCTTTCTTT. As protein: CASSYGIYGSAEAFF.

This clone was observed once. The chain carries TRBV7-2 and TRBJ1-3, with a weak D call TRBD1 (5 bases). This CDR3 has 16 residues. Trimming stripped 1 base from V and 4 bases from J, with 14 bases between. Germline CDR1 reads SGHTA; CDR2 reads FQGNSA. CDR3: CASSLVGGSSGNTIYF. In DNA, the CDR3 is TGTGCCAGCAGCTTAGTTGGGGGGAGTTCCGGAAACACCATATATTTT.

The chain joins TRBV4-1 to TRBJ1-2, with unresolved D. The V gene's germline CDR1 is MGHRA and CDR2 YSYEKL. The CDR3 is 15 residues long. The germline V and J ends were trimmed by 0 bases and 2 bases, with 10 bases remaining between them. CDR3 in amino acids: CASSQDRTENYGYTF. The CDR3 nucleotides are TGCGCCAGCAGCCAAGATCGGACCGAAAACTATGGCTACACCTTC.

The chain uses TRBV13 and TRBJ1-2; maybe TRBD1 (5 bases). Trimming stripped 1 base from V and 4 bases from J, with 10 bases between. Germline-derived CDR1 and CDR2 are PRHDT and FYEKMQ (reference sequence). The CDR3 is 14 amino acids. This chain's CDR3 is CASSLDRTPYGYTF. CDR3 sequence (DNA): TGTGCCAGCAGCTTAGATAGGACACCCTATGGCTACACCTTC.

The chain employs TRBV11-3 and TRBJ1-1; D unresolved. V lost 1 base and J 3 bases, leaving 6 bases between the germline ends. Germline loops: CDR1 SGHNT, CDR2 YENEEA. This CDR3 comprises 13 residues. CDR3 sequence: CASSLGLYTEAFF. The CDR3 nucleotides read TGTGCCAGCAGCTTAGGGTTGTACACTGAAGCTTTCTTT.